The sequence of this TCR beta chain was determined in a study of tumor T cells in aggressive B-cell lymphoma. Data came from immunoSEQ multiplex PCR; TCRdb stores just in-frame clones and leaves some out. Among more than 10,000 clones listed, 80% to 95% were seen once. Trimming cost V 9 bases and J 3 bases; bases outside gene matches: 5. This CDR3 is built from 12 residues. Germline assignment: CDR1 ENHRY and CDR2 SYGVKD. This receptor was obtained from an adult with diffuse large B cell lymphoma. Material: tumor tissue. This chain connects TRBV10-3 to TRBJ2-7; TRBD1 matches at 7 bases. The CDR3 nucleotides are TGTGCCATTACGACAGGGAACTACGAGCAGTACTTC. It is translated as CAITTGNYEQYF.